Sequencing of this T cell receptor (beta chain) was carried out in a study of cytomegalovirus exposure and HLA in healthy donors. Use of 60 Vbeta and 13 Jbeta primers characterized the PCR. Data came from immunoSEQ multiplex PCR; TCRdb stores just in-frame clones and leaves some out. The sample yields roughly 170,000 clones, 70% to 85% seen once. Study-level results: A later analysis found TCR association rates differed by HLA locus, highest for DRB1 and lowest for HLA-C.

Germline V gene data show CDR1 as SNHLY and CDR2 as FYNNEI. CDR3 size: 12 residues. V lost 7 bases and J lost 7, with 11 bases in between. As concerns this clone: Its target is not known.

The J gene is TRBJ2-1, the V gene TRBV2, with D possibly TRBD2 on 5 matching bases. The source material was PBMCs. This sequence originates from a man aged 18-30 years in good health and CMV-seronegative. The CDR3: CASIRERNEQFF. CDR3 DNA: TGTGCCAGCATAAGGGAGAGGAATGAGCAGTTCTTC.